A single sample is the source of the 6 T cell receptor beta chains below, sequenced in a study of cytotoxic CD8 clonotypes in ibrutinib-treated CLL. Assay: immunoSEQ multiplex PCR; the TCRdb copy retains only in-frame clones and omits some. Of 150,000 to 200,000 clones in the sample, roughly 88% were seen once. The specimen comprised PBMCs, sampled at disease progression, from a patient treated with ibrutinib. The receptor source for this set is a human donor with chronic lymphocytic leukemia.

J is TRBJ2-3 and V is TRBV7-9; maybe TRBD1 (5 bases). CDR1 and CDR2 from the germline V gene are SEHNR and FQNEAQ (reference sequence). This CDR3 region has 16 residues. The V and J ends lost 4 bases and 4 bases respectively, with 18 bases between them. CDR3 region: CASSSRVPDSADTQYF. CDR3 in DNA: TGTGCCAGCAGCTCACGCGTGCCTGACAGCGCAGATACGCAGTATTTT. Looking up the rest from reference TRBV7-9 and TRBJ2-3 gives the full variable domain: DTGVSQNPRHKITKRGQNVTFRCDPISEHNRLYWYRQTLGQGPEFLTYFQNEAQLEKSRLLSDRFSAERPKGSFSTLEIQRTEQGDSAMYLCASSSRVPDSADTQYFGPGTRLTVL.

The chain carries TRBV7-3 and TRBJ2-2; TRBD2 is a possible D gene (5 bases). The CDR3 runs 15 residues. V was clipped by 5 bases and J by 1 base, with 11 bases between them. Germline CDR1 SGHTA, CDR2 FQGTGA. The CDR3 here is CASSPWSGNTGELFF. The CDR3 DNA sequence: TGTGCCAGCAGCCCCTGGAGCGGGAACACCGGGGAGCTGTTTTTT.

This clone was seen a few times. The rearrangement links TRBV2 to TRBJ1-2, with TRBD1 matching over 7 bases. Germline V gives CDR1 SNHLY, CDR2 FYNNEI. The CDR3 extends over 13 amino acids. The V gene end was trimmed by 8 bases and the J gene end by 3 bases; junction bases not matched to a gene: 6. The CDR3 DNA is TGTGCCAGCGATAGACAGGGCCACTATGGCTACACCTTC. Protein sequence: CASDRQGHYGYTF. Complete variable domain (other parts from reference TRBV2 and TRBJ1-2): EPEVTQTPSHQVTQMGQEVILRCVPISNHLYFYWYRQILGQKVEFLVSFYNNEISEKSEIFDDQFSVERPDGSNFTLKIRSTKLEDSAMYFCASDRQGHYGYTFGSGTRLTVV.

The chain links TRBV9 to TRBJ2-7; 7 nucleotides match TRBD2. The CDR3 sequence is 13 residues long. Trimming took 3 bases from V and 3 from J; bases not matched to a gene: 3. Looked up from germline, CDR1 is SGDLS and CDR2 is YYNGEE. The CDR3 bases are TGTGCCAGCAGCGGGACGGGAGGCTACGAGCAGTACTTC. Protein sequence: CASSGTGGYEQYF.

CDR3 nucleotide sequence: TGCGCCAGCATTCCGAGACACGGCACTGAAGCTTTCTTT. This sequence encodes CASIPRHGTEAFF. The chain combines TRBV5-1 with TRBJ1-1; D gene ambiguous. With 6 bases removed from V and 4 bases from J, the gap between germline ends came to 13 bases. Germline assignment: CDR1 SGHRS and CDR2 YFSETQ. The CDR3 runs to 13 residues.

The V gene is TRBV11-2, the J gene TRBJ2-1; TRBD1 is a possible D gene (6 bases). Germline CDR1 and CDR2: SGHAT and FQNNGV. The CDR3 runs to 17 residues. The V end was cut by 2 bases, the J end by 6 bases, with 20 bases between. The CDR3 DNA reads as TGTGCCAGCAGCTTAAGTAGCTCTCGGGGACAAGCCAATGAGCAGTTCTTC. Translating it yields CASSLSSSRGQANEQFF.